These 30 T cell receptor beta chains share one sample of origin, sequenced in a study of shared clonotypes between healthy human individuals. TCRdb's copy holds only in-frame clones and misses some; the assay was immunoSEQ multiplex PCR. The repertoire has 2 million to 2.5 million clones, just over 90% of them found once; the top ten carry under 2%. Naive CD8 isolation took CD45RO-negative cells positively selected for CCR7 and excluded terminally differentiated effector memory CD45RA+ cells. The sample taken for sequencing was naive CD8+ T cells from PBMCs. These receptors came from a man aged 18 to 35 in good health. Some clones in this sample may be carry-over from other donors' samples.

J is TRBJ1-1 and V is TRBV30, with D maybe TRBD1 (5 bases). Germline CDR1 is GTSNPN and CDR2 is SVGIG (reference sequence). The CDR3 covers 15 residues. Trimming shortened V by 1 base and J by 10 bases, and 22 bases separated the two germline ends. This CDR3 is CAWSGAGVYSSGAFF. The CDR3 DNA reads TGTGCCTGGAGTGGGGCGGGGGTGTATAGTTCTGGAGCTTTCTTT. The full variable domain, rest sourced from reference TRBV30 and TRBJ1-1, is SQTIHQWPATLVQPVGSPLSLECTVEGTSNPNLYWYRQAAGRGLQLLFYSVGIGQISSEVPQNLSASRPQDRQFILSSKKLLLSDSGFYLCAWSGAGVYSSGAFFGQGTRLTVV.

The chain uses TRBV5-6 and TRBJ1-1; 8 nucleotides line up with TRBD1. The CDR3 totals 15 residues. Germline V gene sequence: CDR1 SGHDT, CDR2 YYEEEE. V shed 1 base, J shed 6 bases, and the junction held 8 bases outside the gene matches. The CDR3 nucleotides read TGTGCCAGCAGCTTGATGCAGGGGGCTCGAGCTGAAGCTTTCTTT. This codes for CASSLMQGARAEAFF.

The chain couples TRBV15 to TRBJ2-2; tentatively, D is TRBD1 (7 bases). Trimming stripped 6 bases from V and 0 bases from J, with 11 bases between. Germline loops: CDR1 LNHNV, CDR2 YYDKDF (reference sequence). The CDR3 covers 15 residues. The CDR3 here is CATSVRGANTGELFF. DNA for the CDR3: TGTGCCACCAGTGTCAGGGGGGCGAACACCGGGGAGCTGTTTTTT.

The chain joins TRBV27 to TRBJ1-5; D may be TRBD1 (6 bases). Trimming stripped 6 bases from V and 4 bases from J, with 13 bases between. The CDR3 sequence is 14 residues long. The V gene's germline CDR1 is MNHEY and CDR2 SMNVEV (reference sequence). The CDR3 DNA sequence: TGTGCCAGCAGCCGGACAGTTGCGAATCAGCCCCAGCATTTT. It is translated as CASSRTVANQPQHF.

This clone appeared once. The chain combines TRBV9 with TRBJ2-1; D not certain. The CDR3 is 15 amino acids. Trimming shortened V by 3 bases and J by 0 bases, and 10 bases separated the two germline ends. Per germline, CDR1 SGDLS and CDR2 YYNGEE. This CDR3 is CASSGFKSSYNEQFF. The CDR3 bases are TGTGCCAGCAGCGGATTCAAGAGCTCCTACAATGAGCAGTTCTTC. Together with reference TRBV9 and TRBJ2-1, the CDR3 gives the full variable domain: DSGVTQTPKHLITATGQRVTLRCSPRSGDLSVYWYQQSLDQGLQFLIQYYNGEERAKGNILERFSAQQFPDLHSELNLSSLELGDSALYFCASSGFKSSYNEQFFGPGTRLTVL.

This clone was detected a few times. The rearrangement uses TRBV27 and TRBJ1-2, with D possibly TRBD1 on 5 matching bases. Between the trimmed V and J ends, which lost 6 bases and 3 bases, there was a span of 20 bases. The CDR3 extends over 16 amino acids. Germline V gene sequence: CDR1 MNHEY, CDR2 SMNVEV (reference sequence). CDR3 residues: CASRRVQGAKDYGYTF. The DNA for the CDR3 is TGTGCCAGCAGACGAGTCCAAGGGGCTAAGGACTATGGCTACACCTTC.

V and J are TRBV28 and TRBJ2-1; no definite D call. V lost 6 bases and J lost 7, with 7 bases in between. The length of the CDR3 is 11 residues. CDR1 is MDHEN, CDR2 SYDVKM, per germline. The CDR3 coding sequence is TGTGCCAGCAGCTGGTGGAATGAGCAGTTCTTC. Protein: CASSWWNEQFF. Full variable domain (missing parts from reference TRBV28 and TRBJ2-1): DVKVTQSSRYLVKRTGEKVFLECVQDMDHENMFWYRQDPGLGLRLIYFSYDVKMKEKGDIPEGYSVSREKKERFSLILESASTNQTSMYLCASSWWNEQFFGPGTRLTVL.

CDR3 DNA: TGTGCCTGGAGTGTCGGACAGTGGGGTCTGTCCGAGCAGTACTTC. Protein: CAWSVGQWGLSEQYF. This chain joins TRBV30 and TRBJ2-7; D might be TRBD1 (6 bases). Per the germline V gene, CDR1 is GTSNPN and CDR2 is SVGIG (reference sequence). V was pared by 0 bases and J by 6 bases, with 18 bases between. The CDR3 contains 15 residues.

The chain uses TRBV5-8 and TRBJ2-2; D unclear. V shed 0 bases and J shed 1 base, with 7 bases lying between them. This CDR3 is built from 15 residues. CDR1 SGHTS and CDR2 YDEGEE come from the germline V gene. The CDR3 loop reads CASSLAGENTGELFF. The CDR3 DNA is TGTGCCAGCAGCTTGGCGGGTGAGAACACCGGGGAGCTGTTTTTT.

This clone was recorded once. CDR3 in DNA: TGTGCCAGCAGTAACCCACACACTGAAGCTTTCTTT. This gives the protein CASSNPHTEAFF. This sequence joins TRBV27 and TRBJ1-1; D is uncertain. Germline V CDR1 and CDR2: MNHEY, SMNVEV (reference sequence). The germline V and J ends were trimmed by 5 bases and 3 bases, with 7 bases remaining between them. The CDR3 consists of 12 residues.

This sequence joins TRBV19 and TRBJ2-5, with a possible D match to TRBD2 (5 bases). Germline CDR1 LNHDA, CDR2 SQIVND (reference sequence). The CDR3 has 15 amino acids. V shed 3 bases and J shed 2 bases, with 13 bases lying between them. The CDR3 nucleotides read TGTGCCAGTAGTATGACGTCAGGAGGACAAGAGACCCAGTACTTC. This sequence encodes CASSMTSGGQETQYF.

Points on this clone: Other DNA sequences in the same sample also yield this CDR3. The chain carries TRBV6-5 and TRBJ2-7, with TRBD2 matching 8 bases. Losses at the gene ends were 0 bases for V and 3 bases for J; bases not matched to a gene: 1. CDR1 and CDR2 from the germline V gene are MNHEY and SVGAGI. This CDR3 spans 14 amino acids. CDR3 sequence: CASSYSAGGYEQYF. CDR3 nucleotide sequence: TGTGCCAGCAGTTACTCGGCGGGGGGCTACGAGCAGTACTTC.

J is TRBJ1-2 and V is TRBV7-2, with 7 nucleotides matching TRBD1. V lost 4 bases, J lost 2 bases, and 16 bases stayed unmatched. Per germline, CDR1 SGHTA and CDR2 FQGNSA. The CDR3 has 18 amino acids. CDR3 nucleotide sequence: TGTGCCAGCAGCTGGGATGGACAGGCAGGGAGATACAACTATGGCTACACCTTC. It translates to CASSWDGQAGRYNYGYTF.

Concerning this clone: Other DNA sequences in the same sample also yield this CDR3. J is TRBJ1-1 and V is TRBV6-5; tentatively, D is TRBD1 (5 bases). The ends were cut back, 1 base at V and 1 base at J, with 10 bases in the middle. The CDR3 consists of 15 residues. Germline lookup yields CDR1 MNHEY and CDR2 SVGAGI. CDR3 residues: CASSYFGGTNTEAFF. CDR3 nucleotide sequence: TGTGCCAGCAGTTACTTTGGGGGGACGAACACTGAAGCTTTCTTT.

The gene calls are TRBV5-5 and TRBJ2-1; 9 positions match TRBD1. This CDR3 is built from 15 residues. Germline V gene lookup returns CDR1 SGHKS and CDR2 YYEKEE (reference sequence). Germline trimming cut 2 bases from V and 6 bases from J; bases unmatched to any gene: 6. This chain's CDR3 is CASSFYRGRVNEQFF. DNA for the CDR3: TGTGCCAGCAGCTTCTACAGGGGGCGCGTCAATGAGCAGTTCTTC.

The CDR3 region is CASFLRGAYGYTF. In nucleotides, the CDR3 is TGTGCCAGCTTCCTCCGGGGCGCCTATGGCTACACCTTC. The chain joins TRBV5-4 to TRBJ1-2; a possible D gene is TRBD1 (5 bases). There are 13 residues in the CDR3. The germline gives CDR1 SGHNT, CDR2 YYREEE (reference sequence). V was shortened by 7 bases and J by 4 bases, with 14 bases between the two germline ends.

This clone appeared once. The rearrangement uses TRBV2 and TRBJ2-1; D gene ambiguous. V shed 6 bases and J shed 7 bases, with 7 bases lying between them. Germline V gene lookup returns CDR1 SNHLY and CDR2 FYNNEI. The CDR3 contains 11 residues. CDR3 residues: CASSPGNEQFF. The DNA of the CDR3 is TGTGCCAGCAGCCCCGGGAATGAGCAGTTCTTC.

V and J are TRBV28 and TRBJ2-3; 7 nucleotides match TRBD1. The CDR3 runs 15 residues. Germline assignment: CDR1 MDHEN and CDR2 SYDVKM. Trimming at V came to 7 bases and at J to 4 bases, leaving 11 bases not matched to a gene. CDR3: CASKLTTGRADTQYF. The CDR3 nucleotides read TGTGCCAGCAAATTAACGACAGGGCGCGCAGATACGCAGTATTTT.

The rearrangement links TRBV10-3 to TRBJ1-5; no clear D gene. V was pared by 6 bases and J by 6 bases, with 15 bases between. CDR1 is ENHRY, CDR2 SYGVKD, per germline. The CDR3 totals 14 residues. The CDR3 bases are TGTGCCATCAGGGACGTGGGCACTGCTCAGCCCCAGCATTTT. Its translation is CAIRDVGTAQPQHF.

This chain connects TRBV28 to TRBJ2-1, with 9 bases lining up with TRBD1. The CDR3 extends over 14 amino acids. V was pared by 5 bases and J by 5 bases, with 4 bases of the junction left unmatched. Looked up from germline, CDR1 is MDHEN and CDR2 is SYDVKM. CDR3: CASSLGTGHNEQFF. CDR3 bases: TGTGCCAGCAGTCTGGGGACAGGGCACAATGAGCAGTTCTTC. Drawing the rest from reference TRBV28 and TRBJ2-1, the complete variable domain is DVKVTQSSRYLVKRTGEKVFLECVQDMDHENMFWYRQDPGLGLRLIYFSYDVKMKEKGDIPEGYSVSREKKERFSLILESASTNQTSMYLCASSLGTGHNEQFFGPGTRLTVL.

CDR3: CASSERPGAPKNIQYF. The CDR3 DNA reads TGTGCCAGCAGTGAACGCCCGGGGGCCCCCAAAAACATTCAGTACTTC. The chain carries TRBV6-1 and TRBJ2-4; perhaps D is TRBD1 or TRBD2 (6 bases each). Germline V gene lookup returns CDR1 MNHNS and CDR2 SASEGT. Trimming left V 2 bases short and J 2 bases short, with 13 bases between. The CDR3 consists of 16 residues.

V usage is TRBV28 and J usage is TRBJ1-5; 7 nucleotides align to TRBD1. This CDR3 has 14 amino acids. Germline V gives CDR1 MDHEN, CDR2 SYDVKM. V was clipped by 9 bases and J by 4 bases; unmatched bases: 9. The CDR3: CASYPGTVNQPQHF. DNA of the CDR3: TGTGCCAGTTATCCCGGGACAGTTAATCAGCCCCAGCATTTT. Full variable domain (rest looked up from reference TRBV28 and TRBJ1-5): DVKVTQSSRYLVKRTGEKVFLECVQDMDHENMFWYRQDPGLGLRLIYFSYDVKMKEKGDIPEGYSVSREKKERFSLILESASTNQTSMYLCASYPGTVNQPQHFGDGTRLSIL.

V gene TRBV4-1 combines with J gene TRBJ2-3; a possible D gene is TRBD2 (7 bases). The germline V gene has CDR1 MGHRA and CDR2 YSYEKL. This CDR3 is 17 amino acids long. Between the trimmed V and J ends, which lost 1 base and 6 bases, there was a span of 20 bases. Here the CDR3 reads CASSQALRGGALDTQYF. The CDR3 DNA reads TGCGCCAGCAGCCAAGCCCTTCGTGGGGGGGCTCTGGATACGCAGTATTTT.

V is TRBV10-1 and J is TRBJ2-3; D call uncertain. This CDR3 is built from 13 residues. Germline-derived CDR1 and CDR2 are WNHNN and SYGVQD (reference sequence). Trimming pared 2 bases from V and 0 bases from J, leaving 3 bases between. The CDR3 nucleotides read TGCGCCAGCAGTGAGATCAGCACAGATACGCAGTATTTT. Encoded protein: CASSEISTDTQYF.

The chain links TRBV10-2 to TRBJ1-1; D unresolved. The CDR3 contains 14 residues. The germline V gene encodes CDR1 WSHSY and CDR2 SAAADI. The germline V and J ends were trimmed by 6 bases and 4 bases, with 15 bases remaining between them. The CDR3: CASRWGAISTEAFF. The CDR3 nucleotides are TGCGCCAGCAGGTGGGGTGCTATTTCCACTGAAGCTTTCTTT.

V and J are TRBV15 and TRBJ2-1; weak D call: TRBD1 (6 bases). This CDR3 is 15 amino acids long. V was trimmed by 6 bases and J by 0 bases, leaving 12 bases between them. Germline V lookup: CDR1 LNHNV, CDR2 YYDKDF (reference sequence). The CDR3 DNA follows: TGTGCCACCAGAGCCGGGACATTCTCCTACAATGAGCAGTTCTTC. Amino acid sequence: CATRAGTFSYNEQFF.

This sequence joins TRBV6-5 and TRBJ2-7; TRBD2 aligns across 7 bases. The V segment lost 7 bases and the J segment 3 bases; nucleotides outside the gene matches: 3. CDR1 is MNHEY, CDR2 SVGAGI, per germline. The CDR3 spans 12 residues. CDR3 DNA sequence: TGTGCCAGCACGGCTAGCGGCTACGAGCAGTACTTC. Its protein product is CASTASGYEQYF.

The chain uses TRBV6-5 and TRBJ1-2; perhaps TRBD1 as D (5 bases). In germline, CDR1 is MNHEY, CDR2 SVGAGI. V dropped 8 bases and J dropped 8 bases, with 12 bases sitting between them. This CDR3 has 11 amino acids. The CDR3 spells CASLGGEGYTF. In DNA, the CDR3 is TGTGCCAGCCTCGGGGGGGAAGGCTACACCTTC.

V is TRBV6-1 and J is TRBJ2-7; D ambiguous. V was clipped by 3 bases and J by 2 bases, with 5 bases between them. Germline V gene sequence: CDR1 MNHNS, CDR2 SASEGT. This CDR3 region has 12 residues. As DNA, the CDR3 is TGTGCCAGCAGTGAGAGCGCCTACGAGCAGTACTTC. Translation gives CASSESAYEQYF.

V is TRBV5-4 and J is TRBJ1-5; TRBD1 might be the D (6 bases). V lost 5 bases and J 6 bases, leaving 18 bases between the germline ends. Germline loops: CDR1 SGHNT, CDR2 YYREEE (reference sequence). The CDR3 length is 15 residues. DNA for the CDR3: TGTGCCAGCAGTTTCACGCCAGGGGCTGGTCAGCCCCAGCATTTT. Protein product: CASSFTPGAGQPQHF.